A single sample is the source of the 22 T cell receptor beta chains below, sequenced in a study of cytomegalovirus exposure and HLA in healthy donors. PCR was performed using 60 Vbeta and 13 Jbeta primers. Method: immunoSEQ multiplex PCR; TCRdb's copy keeps in-frame clones and lacks some. The sample records around 200,000 clones, 77% being singletons. Material: PBMCs. Receptor source: a woman aged 55-75 years in good health and CMV-seropositive.

The V and J genes are TRBV7-3 and TRBJ2-1; D perhaps matches TRBD1 (6 bases). V lost 4 bases and J lost 2, with 18 bases in between. CDR3 length: 17 residues. CDR1 SGHTA and CDR2 FQGTGA come from the germline V gene. CDR3 sequence (DNA): TGTGCCAGCAGCTCGACAGTGGGACAAGCCACCTACAATGAGCAGTTCTTC. This sequence encodes CASSSTVGQATYNEQFF.

V and J are TRBV10-3 and TRBJ1-2; no clear D gene. Trimming pared 3 bases from V and 4 bases from J, leaving 9 bases between. The CDR3 is 13 amino acids. Germline CDR1 and CDR2: ENHRY and SYGVKD. CDR3 nucleotides: TGTGCCATCAGTGAACCTTTACTCTATGGCTACACCTTC. It translates to CAISEPLLYGYTF.

The chain recombines TRBV30 with TRBJ1-1; 10 bases are shared with TRBD1. Germline V gene lookup returns CDR1 GTSNPN and CDR2 SVGIG (reference sequence). The CDR3 contains 16 residues. V was clipped by 3 bases and J by 4 bases; unmatched bases: 11. The CDR3 DNA reads as TGTGCCTGGAGCGATTATGGGGACAGGGGATCCACTGAAGCTTTCTTT. The encoded protein is CAWSDYGDRGSTEAFF. The full variable domain, completed using reference TRBV30 and TRBJ1-1, is SQTIHQWPATLVQPVGSPLSLECTVEGTSNPNLYWYRQAAGRGLQLLFYSVGIGQISSEVPQNLSASRPQDRQFILSSKKLLLSDSGFYLCAWSDYGDRGSTEAFFGQGTRLTVV.

The chain employs TRBV30 and TRBJ1-2; 7 bases fit TRBD1. This CDR3 comprises 16 residues. Unmatched junction bases numbered 7, after V lost 0 bases and J lost 0 bases. Germline values: CDR1 GTSNPN, CDR2 SVGIG (reference sequence). The chain's CDR3 is CAWSVPTGRTNYGYTF. The CDR3 region has the DNA TGTGCCTGGAGTGTTCCGACAGGGAGGACTAACTATGGCTACACCTTC.

The chain joins TRBV6-5 to TRBJ2-7; tentative D call: TRBD1 (5 bases). Trimming removed 6 bases at V and 0 bases at J, with 9 bases between. Germline V gene lookup returns CDR1 MNHEY and CDR2 SVGAGI. CDR3 length equals 13 residues. The CDR3 sequence is CASSPDSSYEQYF. CDR3 DNA sequence: TGTGCCAGCAGCCCAGACAGCTCCTACGAGCAGTACTTC.

The V call is TRBV6-6, the J call TRBJ2-7; TRBD2 matches at 12 bases. CDR3 length: 16 residues. The V and J ends lost 6 bases and 3 bases, in that order; junction bases with no gene match: 9. Germline assignment: CDR1 MNHNY and CDR2 SVGAGI (reference sequence). This CDR3 is CASRAAPSGGVYEQYF. CDR3 sequence (DNA): TGTGCCAGCAGAGCTGCCCCTAGCGGGGGGGTCTACGAGCAGTACTTC.

The chain has TRBV9 and TRBJ2-1; 9 bases are a match to TRBD2. This CDR3 contains 19 residues. V lost 7 bases to trimming and J lost 0 bases; unmatched junction nucleotides: 17. Germline values: CDR1 SGDLS, CDR2 YYNGEE. The CDR3 spells CASGNRLAEREFSYNEQFF. The CDR3 DNA is TGTGCCAGCGGAAACCGACTAGCGGAGCGAGAATTCTCCTACAATGAGCAGTTCTTC.

This chain uses TRBV5-8 with TRBJ1-1; D ambiguous. Trimming removed 5 bases from V and 4 bases from J, with 12 bases in between. This CDR3 contains 13 residues. Germline V gene lookup returns CDR1 SGHTS and CDR2 YDEGEE. In DNA, the CDR3 is TGTGCCAGCAGTTTGAACTCGGGCACTGAAGCTTTCTTT. Its protein is CASSLNSGTEAFF.

This chain connects TRBV29-1 to TRBJ2-2; weak D call: TRBD1 (6 bases). Germline assignment: CDR1 SQVTM and CDR2 ANQGSEA. This CDR3 spans 14 amino acids. Trimming removed 4 bases from V and 4 bases from J, with 13 bases in between. CDR3 amino acids: CSVVRQGTTGELFF. The CDR3 nucleotides read TGCAGCGTTGTGCGGCAGGGGACCACCGGGGAGCTGTTTTTT.

In this sample, this clone turned up once. The chain employs TRBV9 and TRBJ2-1, with D perhaps matching TRBD2 (5 bases). V lost 4 bases, J lost 0 bases, and 14 bases lay in between. CDR3 length: 16 residues. CDR1 and CDR2 (germline): SGDLS, YYNGEE. CDR3 protein: CASSPRYRGSYNEQFF. For the CDR3, the DNA is TGTGCCAGCAGCCCCCGATACCGGGGCTCCTACAATGAGCAGTTCTTC.

The rearrangement joins TRBV18 to TRBJ1-1, with TRBD1 matching over 9 bases. CDR3 length equals 14 residues. Per germline, CDR1 KGHSH and CDR2 LQKENI. V gave up 3 bases and J gave up 10 bases; unmatched junction bases: 9. CDR3 bases: TGTGCCAGCTCACCCCTAAACAGGGGGCCTGCAGCTTTCTTT. Its translation: CASSPLNRGPAAFF.

In this sample, this clone turned up a few times. The V call is TRBV6-5, the J call TRBJ2-7; 10 bases are shared with TRBD2. V was pared by 4 bases and J by 3 bases, with 6 bases of the junction left unmatched. Germline V gene data show CDR1 as MNHEY and CDR2 as SVGAGI. This CDR3 has 15 amino acids. CDR3 amino acids: CASSFTRLAGYEQYF. In DNA, the CDR3 is TGTGCCAGCAGTTTTACAAGACTAGCGGGCTACGAGCAGTACTTC.

This chain uses TRBV5-1 with TRBJ1-6, with a possible D match to TRBD1 (5 bases). Germline V gene lookup returns CDR1 SGHRS and CDR2 YFSETQ. V was cut by 3 bases and J by 7 bases, with 17 bases left in between. The CDR3 runs 16 residues. The CDR3 loop is CASSWGGAVGNSPLHF. CDR3 sequence (DNA): TGCGCCAGCAGCTGGGGGGGAGCAGTTGGGAATTCACCCCTCCACTTT.

The chain recombines TRBV2 with TRBJ2-2, with D tentatively TRBD2 (7 bases). CDR3 size: 15 residues. Germline V gene lookup returns CDR1 SNHLY and CDR2 FYNNEI. The V end was cut by 8 bases, the J end by 5 bases, with 18 bases between. The CDR3 sequence is CASSGGQVRTGELFF. DNA of the CDR3: TGTGCCAGCTCCGGGGGGCAGGTCAGGACCGGGGAGCTGTTTTTT.

This clone turned up a few times. The chain couples TRBV30 to TRBJ1-5; D is uncertain. V was trimmed by 1 base and J by 1 base, leaving 8 bases between them. The CDR3 runs 14 residues. CDR1 and CDR2 from the germline V gene are GTSNPN and SVGIG (reference sequence). Here the CDR3 reads CAWSARKSNQPQHF. CDR3 bases: TGTGCCTGGAGTGCGCGTAAGAGCAATCAGCCCCAGCATTTT.

The rearrangement links TRBV6-4 to TRBJ2-2; D remains ambiguous. Trimming took 2 bases from V and 7 from J, leaving 8 bases between them. This CDR3 comprises 13 residues. Germline values: CDR1 MRHNA, CDR2 SNTAGT. CDR3 amino acids: CASSDAFGGELFF. The CDR3 DNA is TGTGCCAGCAGTGACGCCTTCGGCGGGGAGCTGTTTTTT.

The J gene is TRBJ1-5, the V gene TRBV6-1, with 10 bases aligning to TRBD1. The CDR3 runs 15 residues. Trimming cost V 5 bases and J 5 bases; bases outside gene matches: 6. Germline V lookup: CDR1 MNHNS, CDR2 SASEGT. CDR3 bases: TGTGCCAGCAGTCCACTGACAGGGGGCTATCAGCCCCAGCATTTT. It specifies CASSPLTGGYQPQHF.

Regarding this clone: Other DNA sequences from this sample encode an identical CDR3 as well. The CDR3 loop reads CASSLGDRPNYGYTF. DNA of the CDR3: TGTGCCAGCAGTTTGGGGGACAGACCTAACTATGGCTACACCTTC. This chain links TRBV28 with TRBJ1-2, with 7 bases fitting TRBD1. The V and J ends lost 3 bases and 0 bases, in that order; junction bases with no gene match: 4. CDR3 size: 15 residues. Germline CDR1 reads MDHEN; CDR2 reads SYDVKM.

This clone was seen a handful of times. This chain joins TRBV30 and TRBJ1-3; D remains ambiguous. CDR1 GTSNPN and CDR2 SVGIG come from the germline V gene (reference sequence). The ends were cut back, 6 bases at V and 7 bases at J, with 13 bases in the middle. This CDR3 is built from 12 residues. The CDR3 sequence: CACSRRENTIYF. CDR3 coding DNA: TGTGCCTGTTCGAGGCGGGAGAACACCATATATTTT.

The chain's CDR3 is CASSPKLGAPTDTQYF. DNA for the CDR3: TGTGCCAGTAGTCCCAAACTGGGGGCCCCCACAGATACGCAGTATTTT. The chain couples TRBV19 to TRBJ2-3; D is perhaps TRBD1 (6 bases). The germline V gene has CDR1 LNHDA and CDR2 SQIVND (reference sequence). Trimming removed 5 bases at V and 2 bases at J, with 17 bases between. This CDR3 region has 16 residues.

The rearrangement links TRBV7-3 to TRBJ1-2; the D is unclear. The CDR3 sequence is 16 residues long. The germline V gene has CDR1 SGHTA and CDR2 FQGTGA. V was clipped by 5 bases and J by 8 bases, with 24 bases between them. CDR3 loop: CASSLRLGPPREGYTF. CDR3 nucleotide sequence: TGTGCCAGCAGCCTACGACTAGGGCCCCCTCGGGAGGGCTACACCTTC. Combining the CDR3 with reference TRBV7-3 and TRBJ1-2 gives the whole variable domain GAGVSQTPSNKVTEKGKYVELRCDPISGHTALYWYRQSLGQGPEFLIYFQGTGAADDSGLPNDRFFAVRPEGSVSTLKIQRTERGDSAVYLCASSLRLGPPREGYTFGSGTRLTVV.

To note about this clone: Compared with germline, one end of the junction differs, possibly owing to a read error. For the CDR3, the DNA is TGTGCCAGCAGTGAAGAGGGAAGGGGTCAGACCAAAAACAGTCAGTACTTC. Translated: CASSEEGRGQTKNSQYF. The rearrangement joins TRBV2 to TRBJ2-4; tentative D call: TRBD1 (5 bases). The germline V gene encodes CDR1 SNHLY and CDR2 FYNNEI. The CDR3 consists of 17 residues.